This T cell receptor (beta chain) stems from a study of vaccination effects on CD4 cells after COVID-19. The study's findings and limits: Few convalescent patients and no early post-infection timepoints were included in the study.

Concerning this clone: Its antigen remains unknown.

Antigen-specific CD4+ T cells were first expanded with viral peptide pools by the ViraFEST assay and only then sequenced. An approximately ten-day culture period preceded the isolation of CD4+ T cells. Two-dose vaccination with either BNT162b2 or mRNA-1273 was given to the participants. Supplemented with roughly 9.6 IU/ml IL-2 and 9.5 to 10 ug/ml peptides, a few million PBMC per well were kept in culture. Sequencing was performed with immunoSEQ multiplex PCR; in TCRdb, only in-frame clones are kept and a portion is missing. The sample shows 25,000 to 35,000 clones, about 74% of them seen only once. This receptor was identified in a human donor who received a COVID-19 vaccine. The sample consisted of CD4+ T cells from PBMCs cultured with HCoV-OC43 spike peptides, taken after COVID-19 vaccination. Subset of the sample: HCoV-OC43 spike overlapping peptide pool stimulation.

CDR3 in amino acids: CASSMRQRQETQYF. CDR3 in DNA: TGTGCCAGTAGTATGAGACAGAGACAAGAGACCCAGTACTTC. The chain couples TRBV19 to TRBJ2-5, with D possibly matching TRBD1 (5 bases). This CDR3 spans 14 amino acids. CDR1 and CDR2 from the germline V gene are LNHDA and SQIVND (reference sequence). Trimming stripped 3 bases from V and 2 bases from J, with 10 bases between.